One sample yielded the 6 T cell receptor beta chains listed below, sequenced in a study of Ad26.COV2.S vaccination and SARS-CoV-2 variants. Generated by immunoSEQ multiplex PCR, the TCRdb table keeps only in-frame clones and is missing some. Of around 500,000 clones in the sample, nearly 90% are singletons; the top ten hold roughly 1.7%. Treatment specified: roughly 20 received Ad26.COV2.S at low or high dose, single or two shots; 5 received placebo; per-sample allocation not given. Each sample was drawn 63 days after the first injection (of vaccine or placebo). The sample was peripheral blood, taken in a trial of Ad26.COV2.S vaccine versus placebo. The receptors shown here come from a person aged 18-65 years who received the Ad26.COV2.S COVID-19 vaccine or a placebo.

The rearrangement joins TRBV27 to TRBJ2-5; TRBD2 might be the D (5 bases). The V gene's germline CDR1 is MNHEY and CDR2 SMNVEV (reference sequence). V lost 8 bases to trimming and J lost 7 bases, with 17 bases between them. This CDR3 is 13 amino acids long. CDR3 protein: CASWHRDRGTQYF. The DNA of the CDR3 is TGTGCCAGCTGGCACCGGGATCGGGGGACCCAGTACTTC.

V is TRBV2 and J is TRBJ1-5; tentatively, D is TRBD1 (6 bases). Germline assignment: CDR1 SNHLY and CDR2 FYNNEI. The CDR3 is made up of 15 amino acids. V dropped 7 bases and J dropped 1 base, with 14 bases sitting between them. Here the CDR3 reads CASNLQGWSNQPQHF. CDR3 bases: TGTGCCAGCAATCTACAGGGTTGGAGCAATCAGCCCCAGCATTTT.

The CDR3 reads CSVELLSGTGRRGEKLFF. The CDR3, as DNA: TGCAGCGTTGAGCTTCTTTCGGGGACAGGCCGGCGGGGTGAAAAACTGTTTTTT. This rearrangement joins TRBV29-1 to TRBJ1-4; 8 nucleotides match TRBD1. CDR1 is SQVTM, CDR2 ANQGSEA, per germline. This CDR3 has 18 amino acids. V dropped 3 bases and J dropped 7; count of bases not matched to a gene: 19.

The chain carries TRBV11-3 and TRBJ2-1; D possibly corresponds to TRBD1 (6 bases). V dropped 4 bases and J dropped 4 bases, with 14 bases sitting between them. The germline V gene has CDR1 SGHNT and CDR2 YENEEA. CDR3 length equals 15 residues. This CDR3 is CASSSRGNPYNEQFF. DNA for the CDR3: TGTGCCAGCAGCTCGAGGGGGAACCCATACAATGAGCAGTTCTTC.

The V call is TRBV19, the J call TRBJ1-1; D is possibly TRBD1 (5 bases). This CDR3 region has 15 residues. With 5 bases removed from V and 4 bases from J, the gap between germline ends came to 17 bases. Germline lookup yields CDR1 LNHDA and CDR2 SQIVND (reference sequence). CDR3 nucleotide sequence: TGTGCCAGTAGTCATAACGAGGGGTTGGGCACTGAAGCTTTCTTT. The encoded protein is CASSHNEGLGTEAFF.

The J gene is TRBJ1-5, the V gene TRBV24-1; no clear D gene. The CDR3 has 14 amino acids. Germline CDR1 KGHDR, CDR2 SFDVKD. Trimming stripped 3 bases from V and 1 base from J, with 6 bases between. DNA for the CDR3: TGTGCCACCAGTGATGGTCCGAGCAATCAGCCCCAGCATTTT. Translation: CATSDGPSNQPQHF.